What follows are 17 T cell receptor beta chains derived from one specimen sequenced in a study of shared clonotypes between healthy human individuals. Sequencing was performed with immunoSEQ multiplex PCR; in TCRdb, only in-frame clones are kept and a portion is missing. The table has millions of clones, 90% to 95% seen once. The sample taken for sequencing was naive CD4+ T cells sorted from blood. Subset noted: CD45RA+ positively selected. The receptors stem from a man aged 18 to 35 in good health.

The CDR3 nucleotides are TGCGCCAGCAGCTTGGGAGTGTTGGTAGCGGGCACAGATACGCAGTATTTT. This gives the protein CASSLGVLVAGTDTQYF. The rearrangement links TRBV5-1 to TRBJ2-3, with D possibly TRBD2 on 6 matching bases. Trimming took 0 bases from V and 1 from J, leaving 15 bases between them. The CDR3 is made up of 17 amino acids. Per the germline V gene, CDR1 is SGHRS and CDR2 is YFSETQ. The full variable domain, in which reference TRBV5-1 and TRBJ2-3 provide the parts outside the CDR3, is KAGVTQTPRYLIKTRGQQVTLSCSPISGHRSVSWYQQTPGQGLQFLFEYFSETQRNKGNFPGRFSGRQFSNSRSEMNVSTLELGDSALYLCASSLGVLVAGTDTQYFGPGTRLTVL.

This clone was seen just once. This rearrangement joins TRBV6-5 to TRBJ1-4; D is possibly TRBD1 (5 bases). The V end was cut by 6 bases, the J end by 3 bases, with 11 bases between. This CDR3 is built from 14 residues. Germline-derived CDR1 and CDR2 are MNHEY and SVGAGI. The CDR3 here is CASRTLGANEKLFF. In DNA form, the CDR3 reads TGTGCCAGCAGAACTCTGGGGGCTAATGAAAAACTGTTTTTT.

The chain uses TRBV10-3 and TRBJ1-1; the D is unclear. The CDR3 runs to 14 residues. Trimming removed 4 bases from V and 3 bases from J, with 12 bases in between. The germline V gene has CDR1 ENHRY and CDR2 SYGVKD. CDR3 region: CAISAHIEDTEAFF. CDR3 coding DNA: TGTGCCATCAGTGCGCACATAGAGGACACTGAAGCTTTCTTT.

This chain links TRBV9 with TRBJ2-5; D perhaps matches TRBD2 (5 bases). The V gene lost 3 bases and the J gene lost 5 bases, with 14 bases spanning the gap. CDR1 and CDR2 (germline): SGDLS, YYNGEE. This CDR3 comprises 14 residues. CDR3 in DNA: TGTGCCAGCAGCGCTGACTATGGCCCCGAGACCCAGTACTTC. It specifies CASSADYGPETQYF.

V usage is TRBV18 and J usage is TRBJ2-5; D gene unclear. The CDR3 spans 13 residues. Germline-derived CDR1 and CDR2 are KGHSH and LQKENI. The ends were cut back, 8 bases at V and 5 bases at J, with 15 bases in the middle. The CDR3 nucleotides are TGTGCCAGCCGGCTAAGTATCCTGGAGACCCAGTACTTC. It encodes CASRLSILETQYF.

The chain employs TRBV6-1 and TRBJ1-1; 9 nucleotides agree with TRBD1. After removal of 6 bases from V and 10 bases from J, the junction contained 12 bases not matched to a gene. Germline CDR1 MNHNS, CDR2 SASEGT. The CDR3 runs 14 residues. The CDR3 region is CASSRQGEKSRAFF. The CDR3 DNA reads TGTGCCAGCAGCAGACAGGGGGAAAAAAGTAGAGCTTTCTTT.

The chain recombines TRBV5-5 with TRBJ2-5; the D is unclear. Germline-derived CDR1 and CDR2 are SGHKS and YYEKEE (reference sequence). Between the trimmed V and J ends, which lost 2 bases and 5 bases, there was a span of 10 bases. The CDR3 contains 13 residues. The CDR3 protein is CASSFGRPETQYF. The CDR3, as DNA: TGTGCCAGCAGCTTCGGACGGCCGGAGACCCAGTACTTC. Complete variable domain (other parts from reference TRBV5-5 and TRBJ2-5): DAGVTQSPTHLIKTRGQQVTLRCSPISGHKSVSWYQQVLGQGPQFIFQYYEKEERGRGNFPDRFSARQFPNYSSELNVNALLLGDSALYLCASSFGRPETQYFGPGTRLLVL.

This sequence joins TRBV7-2 and TRBJ2-5, with 9 bases identical to TRBD2. The length of the CDR3 is 15 residues. V lost 8 bases to trimming and J lost 5 bases; unmatched junction nucleotides: 12. The germline gives CDR1 SGHTA, CDR2 FQGNSA. The CDR3 loop reads CASRPTGLAKETQYF. CDR3 coding DNA: TGTGCCAGCCGACCTACAGGACTAGCGAAGGAGACCCAGTACTTC.

The chain is built from TRBV6-5 and TRBJ2-7, with D hard to call. CDR3 length: 13 amino acids. Per the germline V gene, CDR1 is MNHEY and CDR2 is SVGAGI. Trimming shortened V by 5 bases and J by 3 bases, and 11 bases separated the two germline ends. The DNA of the CDR3 is TGTGCCAGCAGTCCGCTAAATTTCTACGAGCAGTACTTC. Its protein is CASSPLNFYEQYF.

V and J are TRBV10-3 and TRBJ2-7; possibly TRBD2 for D (5 bases). Trimming stripped 3 bases from V and 1 base from J, with 10 bases between. This CDR3 has 14 residues. Germline lookup yields CDR1 ENHRY and CDR2 SYGVKD. DNA of the CDR3: TGTGCCATCAGTGACGGGGAGAGATCCTACGAGCAGTACTTC. This sequence encodes CAISDGERSYEQYF.

Details on this clone: The same CDR3 is also encoded by other DNA sequences in this sample. The V call is TRBV7-2, the J call TRBJ2-3, with 7 bases lining up with TRBD2. CDR3 length: 16 residues. J lost 0 bases, V lost 5 bases, and 8 bases had no gene match. Germline loops: CDR1 SGHTA, CDR2 FQGNSA. The CDR3: CASSPRGAGSTDTQYF. The CDR3, as DNA: TGTGCCAGCAGCCCCCGAGGAGCGGGAAGCACAGATACGCAGTATTTT. Together with reference TRBV7-2 and TRBJ2-3, the CDR3 gives the full variable domain: GAGVSQSPSNKVTEKGKDVELRCDPISGHTALYWYRQSLGQGLEFLIYFQGNSAPDKSGLPSDRFSAERTGGSVSTLTIQRTQQEDSAVYLCASSPRGAGSTDTQYFGPGTRLTVL.

The chain couples TRBV2 to TRBJ1-2; 8 bases align to TRBD1. The CDR3 spans 12 residues. The trim removed 6 bases at V and 10 bases at J, leaving 7 bases unmatched. Germline V lookup: CDR1 SNHLY, CDR2 FYNNEI. The CDR3: CASSQRQGNYTF. Here the CDR3 DNA reads TGTGCCAGCAGCCAACGACAGGGGAACTACACCTTC.

The chain is built from TRBV5-6 and TRBJ2-7; TRBD2 matches 14 bases. J gave up 5 bases and V 4 bases, and 5 bases lay outside the gene matches. CDR3 size: 15 residues. Germline V gene sequence: CDR1 SGHDT, CDR2 YYEEEE. The CDR3 region is CASSRGTSGSDEQYF. In DNA form, the CDR3 reads TGTGCCAGCAGCCGGGGGACTAGCGGGAGCGACGAGCAGTACTTC.

The chain joins TRBV7-2 to TRBJ1-3; D is undetermined. The germline V gene encodes CDR1 SGHTA and CDR2 FQGNSA. V dropped 5 bases and J dropped 0 bases, with 11 bases sitting between them. The CDR3 runs 15 residues. This CDR3 reads CASSKAAVSGNTIYF. The CDR3 DNA follows: TGTGCCAGCAGCAAGGCCGCGGTCTCTGGAAACACCATATATTTT.

The chain carries TRBV5-5 and TRBJ2-5, with unresolved D. The germline V and J ends were trimmed by 3 bases and 1 base, with 4 bases remaining between them. CDR1 is SGHKS, CDR2 YYEKEE, per germline (reference sequence). The CDR3 has 12 residues. The DNA of the CDR3 is TGTGCCAGCAGCTCAATCCAAGAGACCCAGTACTTC. It encodes CASSSIQETQYF. Filled out from reference TRBV5-5 and TRBJ2-5, the complete variable domain reads DAGVTQSPTHLIKTRGQQVTLRCSPISGHKSVSWYQQVLGQGPQFIFQYYEKEERGRGNFPDRFSARQFPNYSSELNVNALLLGDSALYLCASSSIQETQYFGPGTRLLVL.

This sequence joins TRBV2 and TRBJ1-2; no firm D call. There are 14 residues in the CDR3. V gave up 5 bases and J gave up 5 bases, with 15 bases separating them. CDR1 is SNHLY and CDR2 is FYNNEI in the germline V gene. In nucleotides, the CDR3 is TGTGCCAGCAGTAGTACCCCCAGTCCTTATGGCTACACCTTC. Protein sequence: CASSSTPSPYGYTF.

The chain couples TRBV5-1 to TRBJ2-3, with 9 positions matching TRBD2. J lost 4 bases, V lost 0 bases, and 6 bases had no gene match. The CDR3 covers 16 residues. Germline V gene sequence: CDR1 SGHRS, CDR2 YFSETQ. The CDR3 loop is CASSLDGGGAADTQYF. The CDR3 DNA sequence: TGCGCCAGCAGCTTGGATGGCGGGGGGGCTGCAGATACGCAGTATTTT. Complete variable domain (other parts from reference TRBV5-1 and TRBJ2-3): KAGVTQTPRYLIKTRGQQVTLSCSPISGHRSVSWYQQTPGQGLQFLFEYFSETQRNKGNFPGRFSGRQFSNSRSEMNVSTLELGDSALYLCASSLDGGGAADTQYFGPGTRLTVL.